This TCR beta chain appears in the sequencing data of a study of blood T cell repertoires in COVID-19. Study overall: Material from acute and convalescent COVID-19 was sourced from the United States, Italy and Spain.

V was pared by 7 bases and J by 2 bases, with 8 bases of the junction left unmatched. This CDR3 comprises 16 residues. Germline V gives CDR1 LNHDA, CDR2 SQIVND (reference sequence). Authors' processing steps: Quantification of nucleated cells was approximated via reference gene primer amplification. Profiled with immunoSEQ multiplex PCR; TCRdb holds only in-frame clones, not every one. V and J calls and clone size come straight from that table; D and trimming were deduced from the DNA. This table holds tens of thousands of clones, roughly nine tenths found once. Sequences were obtained from peripheral blood. The chain is built from TRBV19 and TRBJ2-2, with TRBD1 matching over 9 bases. The origin of this receptor is a woman in her 70s with active COVID-19. CDR3 region: CASMRDRATNTGELFF. CDR3 bases: TGTGCCAGTATGCGGGACAGGGCGACTAACACCGGGGAGCTGTTTTTT.